Listed below are T cell receptor beta chains from one sample, sequenced in a study of CD8 T cells in ankylosing spondylitis. TCRdb passed the 5' RACE reads through MiXCR, listing each CDR3 protein once. The profile covers 200,000 or so distinct CDR3 sequences, with approximately 24% appearing a single time and roughly 6.7% taken by the ten largest. The sequencing input was blood, either unsorted or a sorted T cell fraction (not recorded which). These receptors came from a male donor with ankylosing spondylitis or in good health (not recorded which). Each CDR3 is given with its conserved first and last residue.

TRBV6-2/TRBV6-3 CASSYRTGGSYTEAFF
TRBV5-1 CASSFTGQREEKLFF
TRBV7-2 CASSLKGLTSYEQYF
TRBV29-1 CSVRWRSNPYEQYF
TRBV27 CASSYGLAGGFNTGELFF
TRBV6-1 CASSAQGPNQPQHF
TRBV5-1 CASSLAGGSSGTDTQYF
TRBV20-1 CSARDIGTYEQYF
TRBV4-2 CASSQASQGRYGYTF
TRBV4-1 CASSQAVDRGAYEQYF
TRBV20-1 CSSNILAGDPSYEQYF
TRBV7-2 CASSLAAGQEISTDTQYF
TRBV6-5 CASSYGPPGQAADTQYF
TRBV9 CASSVETRANTGELFF
TRBV6-5 CASSYLRGYSYNEQFF
TRBV18 CASSPGGDRSPLHF
TRBV20-1 CSASSGGILQYF